The clone carrying this T cell receptor (beta chain) was counted ten times or more. Its specificity is not known. RNA transcripts were the template, and TCR beta CDR3 regions were amplified from them. Following a first-round RT-PCR that used HTBI primers, a second-round multiplex PCR was carried out. TCRdb re-analysed the multiplex PCR reads in MiXCR, keeping a single row per CDR3 protein. The table shows about 370,000 distinct CDR3 sequences, with approximately 20% occurring only once. This specimen comes from a study of Graves' ophthalmopathy and Graves' hyperthyroidism. Findings and caveats of the study: Sensitivity of roughly 88% and specificity of approximately 76% were achieved when a 13-signature model separated ophthalmopathy from stable hyperthyroidism.

Presentation of ophthalmopathy in the donors involved moderate-to-severe activity, CAS ≥3, NOSPECS ≥4 and a duration under 3 months. Excluded: other autoimmune disease, uncontrolled infection, pregnancy or lactation. The CDR3 consists of 14 residues. The germline V gene encodes CDR1 MDHEN and CDR2 SYDVKM. Trimming removed 3 bases from V and 3 bases from J, with 12 bases in between. Material for sequencing was peripheral blood. This TCR derives from a woman aged 18-29 years with Graves' ophthalmopathy. The chain uses TRBV28 and TRBJ2-7, with D possibly being TRBD1 (6 bases). CDR3: CASSFRQEIYEQYF. DNA of the CDR3: TGTGCCAGCAGTTTTCGACAGGAGATCTACGAGCAGTACTTC.